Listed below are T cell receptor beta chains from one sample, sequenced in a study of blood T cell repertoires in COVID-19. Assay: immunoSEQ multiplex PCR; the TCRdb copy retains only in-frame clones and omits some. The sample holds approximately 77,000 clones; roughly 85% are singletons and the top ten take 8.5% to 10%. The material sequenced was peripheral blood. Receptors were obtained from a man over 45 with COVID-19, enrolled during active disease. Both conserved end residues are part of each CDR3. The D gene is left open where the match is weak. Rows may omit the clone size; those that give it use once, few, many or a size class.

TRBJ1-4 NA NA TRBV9 CASSVGVTNEKLFF TGTGCCAGCAGCGTAGGCGTTACTAATGAAAAACTGTTTTTT
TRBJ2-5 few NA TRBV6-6 CASSNSPGETQYF TGTGCCAGCAGCAATAGCCCCGGAGAGACCCAGTACTTC
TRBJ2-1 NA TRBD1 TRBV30 CAKGAGTGGAGEQFF TGTGCCAAAGGGGCCGGGACAGGGGGCGCAGGTGAGCAGTTCTTC
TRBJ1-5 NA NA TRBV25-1 CASSPFSTFNPLQPQHF TGTGCCAGCAGTCCTTTTAGTACCTTTAACCCCCTCCAGCCCCAGCATTTT
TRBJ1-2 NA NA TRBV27 CASSFRESDYGYTF TGTGCCAGCAGTTTTCGGGAATCGGACTATGGCTACACCTTC
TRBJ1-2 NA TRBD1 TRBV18 CASSRDSSYGYTF TGTGCCAGCTCACGGGACAGCAGCTATGGCTACACCTTC
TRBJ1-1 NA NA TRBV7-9 CATSLAGRSTEAFF TGTGCCACCAGCTTGGCAGGGCGGTCCACTGAAGCTTTCTTT
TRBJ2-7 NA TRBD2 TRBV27 CASSRGRASYEQYF TGTGCCTCCTCCCGCGGGAGGGCCTCCTACGAGCAGTACTTC
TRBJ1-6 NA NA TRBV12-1 CASSFAEDGNSPLHF TGTGCCAGCAGCTTTGCTGAGGATGGGAATTCACCCCTCCACTTT
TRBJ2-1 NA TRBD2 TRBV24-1 CATSDPAGGPYNEQFF TGTGCCACCAGTGATCCCGCGGGAGGACCATACAATGAGCAGTTCTTC
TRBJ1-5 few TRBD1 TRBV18 CASSLTGGNQPQHF TGTGCCAGCTCACTAACAGGGGGCAATCAGCCCCAGCATTTT
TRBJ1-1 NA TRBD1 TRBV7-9 CASSLGTNRGSNTEAFF TGTGCCAGCAGCTTAGGGACCAACAGGGGATCGAACACTGAAGCTTTCTTT
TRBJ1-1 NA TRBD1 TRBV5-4 CASSLRGQGGTEAFF TGTGCCAGCAGCTTGCGGGGACAGGGGGGCACTGAAGCTTTCTTT
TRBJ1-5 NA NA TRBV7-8 CASSVSGGARQPQHF TGTGCCAGCAGCGTTTCTGGCGGGGCCCGCCAGCCCCAGCATTTT
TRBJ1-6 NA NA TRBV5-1 CASSLSGVENSPLHF TGCGCCAGCAGCTTATCAGGGGTAGAGAATTCACCCCTCCACTTT
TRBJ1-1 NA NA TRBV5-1 CASSTQGYYTEAFF TGCGCCAGCAGCACGCAGGGGTATTACACTGAAGCTTTCTTT
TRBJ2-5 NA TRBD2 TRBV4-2 CASSHWLAGGETQYF TGTGCCAGCAGCCATTGGCTAGCGGGAGGTGAGACCCAGTACTTC
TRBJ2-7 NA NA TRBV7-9 CASSPSGLSYEQYF TGTGCCAGCAGCCCCTCGGGACTCTCCTACGAGCAGTACTTC
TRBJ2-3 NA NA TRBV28 CASRTSTDTQYF TGTGCCAGCAGAACTAGCACAGATACGCAGTATTTT
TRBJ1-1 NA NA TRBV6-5 CASSSRIRAPEAFF TGTGCCAGCAGTTCGAGAATCAGGGCCCCTGAAGCTTTCTTT
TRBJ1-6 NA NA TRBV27 CASSLYLGGSPLHF TGTGCCAGCAGTTTATATCTGGGGGGTTCACCCCTCCACTTT
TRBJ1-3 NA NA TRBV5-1 CASSLESSGNTIYF TGCGCCAGCAGCTTGGAGAGCTCTGGAAACACCATATATTTT
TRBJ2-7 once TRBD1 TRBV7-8 CASSSLVWTGGIFSDEQYF TGTGCCAGCAGCTCCCTCGTCTGGACAGGGGGTATTTTCTCGGACGAGCAGTACTTC
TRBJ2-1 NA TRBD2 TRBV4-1 CASSPRTASGSYNEQFF TGCGCCAGCAGCCCTCGGACAGCTAGCGGGAGTTACAATGAGCAGTTCTTC
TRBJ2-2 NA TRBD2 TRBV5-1 CASSLRTSGSGTGELFF TGCGCCAGCAGCTTAAGGACTAGCGGGAGCGGTACCGGGGAGCTGTTTTTT
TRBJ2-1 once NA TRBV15 CATSREGGRGRPYNEQFF TGTGCCACCAGCAGAGAAGGGGGACGCGGACGGCCCTACAATGAGCAGTTCTTC
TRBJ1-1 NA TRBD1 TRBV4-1 CASSQGINRGRTEAFF TGCGCCAGCAGCCAAGGTATTAACAGGGGGCGCACTGAAGCTTTCTTT
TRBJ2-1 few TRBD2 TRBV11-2 CASSLVTSAGGAEQFF TGTGCCAGCAGCTTAGTTACTAGCGCCGGGGGGGCTGAGCAGTTCTTC
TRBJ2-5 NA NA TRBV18 CASSPRLGGQETQYF TGTGCCAGCTCACCTCGACTAGGAGGACAAGAGACCCAGTACTTC
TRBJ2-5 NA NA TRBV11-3 CASSFEDQETQYF TGTGCCAGCAGCTTCGAGGATCAAGAGACCCAGTACTTC
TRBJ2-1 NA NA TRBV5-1 CASSLGQHNEQFF TGCGCCAGCAGCTTGGGACAACACAATGAGCAGTTCTTC
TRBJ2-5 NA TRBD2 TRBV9 CASSGGTSGETQYF TGTGCCAGCAGCGGGGGGACTAGCGGAGAGACCCAGTACTTC
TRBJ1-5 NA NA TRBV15 CATSRTPGSNQPQHF TGTGCCACCAGCAGGACACCAGGCAGCAATCAGCCCCAGCATTTT
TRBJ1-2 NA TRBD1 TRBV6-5 CASSTGGAGNYGYTF TGTGCCAGCTCGACAGGGGGCGCGGGGAACTATGGCTACACCTTC
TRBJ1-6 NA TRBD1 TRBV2 CASSGQGDSPLHF TGTGCCAGCAGTGGACAGGGAGATTCACCCCTCCACTTT
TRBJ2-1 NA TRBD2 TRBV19 CASSTGTSYNEQFF TGTGCCAGTAGTACGGGGACTAGCTACAATGAGCAGTTCTTC
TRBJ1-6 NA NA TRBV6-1 CASSEMQVNSPLHF TGTGCCAGCAGTGAAATGCAGGTTAATTCACCCCTCCACTTT
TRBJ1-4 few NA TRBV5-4 CASSMFSPGLEGEKLFF TGTGCCAGCAGCATGTTTAGCCCCGGACTGGAGGGTGAAAAACTGTTTTTT
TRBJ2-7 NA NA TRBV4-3 CASSQANSLEQYF TGCGCCAGCAGCCAAGCCAATAGCCTCGAGCAGTACTTC
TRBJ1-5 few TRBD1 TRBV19 CASSDRQFFQPQHF TGTGCCAGTTCGGACAGGCAGTTTTTCCAGCCCCAGCATTTT
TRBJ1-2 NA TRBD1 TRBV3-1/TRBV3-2 CASSPTGSYGYTF TGTGCCAGCAGCCCGACAGGGAGCTATGGCTACACCTTC
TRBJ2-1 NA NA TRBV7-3 CASSLSRDYNEQFF TGTGCCAGCAGCTTATCCAGGGACTACAATGAGCAGTTCTTC
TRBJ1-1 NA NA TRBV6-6 CASRPIWAPNTEAFF TGTGCCAGCAGGCCTATCTGGGCCCCGAACACTGAAGCTTTCTTT
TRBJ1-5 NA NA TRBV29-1 CSVGGGGDQPQHF TGCAGCGTTGGTGGCGGGGGGGATCAGCCCCAGCATTTT
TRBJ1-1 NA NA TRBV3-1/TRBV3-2 CASSQDTAFGAFF TGTGCCAGCAGCCAAGATACCGCGTTCGGAGCTTTCTTT
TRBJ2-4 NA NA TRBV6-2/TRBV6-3 CASTPQGKNIQYF TGTGCCAGCACCCCTCAGGGGAAAAACATTCAGTACTTC
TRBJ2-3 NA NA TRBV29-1 CSVDQTDTQYF TGCAGCGTTGACCAGACTGATACGCAGTATTTT
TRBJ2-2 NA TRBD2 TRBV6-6 CASSTSGRTGELFF TGTGCCAGCTCAACTAGCGGGAGGACCGGGGAGCTGTTTTTT